This paragraph reports one TCR beta chain. Its antigen remains unknown. CDR3 length equals 14 residues. The ends were cut back, 8 bases at V and 0 bases at J, with 13 bases in the middle. The germline V gene has CDR1 SGHTA and CDR2 FQGNSA. The data stem from a study of cytomegalovirus exposure and HLA in healthy donors. Study-wide results and caveats: In a later analysis, TCR beta V- and J-gene trimming showed a link to a missense DCLRE1C variant. Exclusion as indistinguishable affected some V segments, including TRBV6-2 and TRBV6-3. The study flagged fewer than 200 TCR beta chains as cytomegalovirus-associated.

Likely unrecorded immune exposures existed in these nominally healthy donors. Researchers ran the PCR with 60 Vbeta and 13 Jbeta primers. The assay was immunoSEQ multiplex PCR, and TCRdb's table has in-frame clones only and misses some. The data show approximately 150,000 clones, over 65% seen once. This TCR came from a female donor in good health and CMV-seronegative. The rearrangement joins TRBV7-2 to TRBJ2-5; the D gene is possibly TRBD2 (5 bases). Input material: PBMCs. The CDR3 here is CASRRGFDQETQYF. In nucleotides, the CDR3 is TGTGCCAGCCGAAGAGGGTTTGACCAAGAGACCCAGTACTTC.